This T cell receptor (beta chain) derives from a study of vaccination effects on CD4 cells after COVID-19. Libraries were prepared by immunoSEQ multiplex PCR; TCRdb keeps only in-frame clonotypes and omits some of them. The sample records 70,000 or so clones, roughly four fifths being singletons. CD4+ T cells were isolated after 10 days of culture. Worth noting for this clone: Its antigen is unknown.

CDR1 SQVTM and CDR2 ANQGSEA come from the germline V gene. The trim removed 7 bases at V and 3 bases at J, leaving 7 bases unmatched. The CDR3 runs to 14 residues. This TCR was sampled from a human donor who received a COVID-19 vaccine. This material consisted of CD4+ T cells from PBMCs cultured without peptide, taken before COVID-19 vaccination. This rearrangement joins TRBV29-1 to TRBJ2-3, with 10 bases that match TRBD1. CDR3 DNA: TGCAGCGGCTCCCCGGGACAGGGGACAGATACGCAGTATTTT. Translated, it gives CSGSPGQGTDTQYF.